A single sample gave rise to the 22 T cell receptor beta chains below, sequenced in a study of tissue T cells after allogeneic stem cell transplantation (dated by TCRdb to 2022 to 2024). Receptor amplification or capture employed the immunoSEQ multiplex PCR assay. TCRdb limited this immuneACCESS table to in-frame rearrangements with V and J called. A share of clones is missing; checked studies link under half to unresolved V genes, and the rest is unexplained. The sample table contains fewer than 6,000 clones; only one count was recorded for 46% of them. Of the sample, 2.5% to 3% falls within the top ten clones. The time point label of this sample denotes: mouse harvest day 7 after allogeneic transplant. Each mouse graft consisted of 10^7 T-cell-depleted bone marrow cells plus 10^6 splenic CD5+ T cells and was given by tail vein injection. The specimen sequenced was skin. The receptors here all came from a female BALB/c mouse given C57BL/6 T cells with graft-versus-host disease after an allogeneic hematopoietic cell transplant.

Regarding this clone: Genes and germline come from the mouse. The CDR3 is cut off 1 residue early in the read; its end comes from the germline J gene. This chain joins TRBV26 and TRBJ1-6; no reliable D call. TRBJ1-6 is filed as an ORF, its function uncertain. This CDR3 comprises 14 residues. Germline CDR1 reads KGHPV; CDR2 reads FQNQEV (reference sequence). Between the trimmed V and J ends, which lost 5 bases and 0 bases, there was a span of 5 bases. The CDR3 bases that were read are TGTGCCAGCAGTGGGAATTCCTATAATTCGCCCCTCTAC. Translated: CASSGNSYNSPLY. The whole CDR3 protein reads CASSGNSYNSPLYF.

On this clone itself: Mouse germline and gene names are used. The CDR3 extends 1 residue past the end of the read, so its final part is completed from the germline J gene. The chain joins TRBV12-1 to TRBJ2-3, with 10 bases fitting TRBD2. The CDR3 spans 16 residues. The germline gives CDR1 SGHSN, CDR2 HYEKVE. After removal of 0 bases from V and 0 bases from J, the junction contained 2 bases not matched to a gene. CDR3 protein: CASSLDWGASAETLYF. The sequenced CDR3 bases are TGTGCCAGCTCTCTCGACTGGGGGGCTAGTGCAGAAACGCTGTAT. Full variable domain (remainder filled in from reference TRBV12-1 and TRBJ2-3): DSGVVQSPRHIIKEKGGRSVLTCIPISGHSNVVWYQQTLGKELKFLIQHYEKVERDKGFLPSRFSVQQFDDYHSEMNMSALELEDSAMYFCASSLDWGASAETLYFGSGTRLTVL.

Worth noting for this clone: Gene labels here are mouse ones. The CDR3 end is not reached by the read, which stops 1 residue before it; the germline J gene fills it in. V gene TRBV26 combines with J gene TRBJ2-7; 13 bases are shared with TRBD2. The ends lost 2 bases at V and 6 bases at J; junction bases unmatched: 1. The germline gives CDR1 KGHPV, CDR2 FQNQEV (reference sequence). The CDR3 is 14 residues long. Partial CDR3 DNA: TGTGCCAGCAGTCTGGGACTGGGGGGGCGTGAACAGTAC. This gives the protein CASSLGLGGREQY. The full CDR3 sequence reads CASSLGLGGREQYF. The full variable domain, rest sourced from reference TRBV26 and TRBJ2-7, is NSKVIQTPRYLVKGQGQKAKMRCIPEKGHPVVFWYQQNKNNEFKFLINFQNQEVLQQIDMTEKRFSAECPSNSPCSLEIQSSEAGDSALYLCASSLGLGGREQYFGPGTRLTVL.

This clone was observed a few times. The genes are named according to mouse. The part of the CDR3 DNA that was read is TGTGCCAGCAGCTTAAGGGGGAGGAGCTCCTATGAACAGTAC. It translates to CASSLRGRSSYEQY. The full CDR3 reads CASSLRGRSSYEQYF. The chain uses TRBV3 and TRBJ2-7, with TRBD1 as a possible D gene (6 bases). The observed sequence ends 1 residue before the CDR3 terminus, with the missing tail filled in from the germline J gene. Per germline, CDR1 SNHLY and CDR2 FYNGKV (reference sequence). V was cut by 2 bases and J by 0 bases, with 11 bases left in between. This CDR3 contains 15 residues.

Remarks on this clone: Gene names refer to mouse genes. The read finishes 1 residue shy of the CDR3 end, and the germline J gene is used to complete it. This chain links TRBV12-1 with TRBJ1-4; D remains unclear. V lost 0 bases and J 4 bases, leaving 5 bases between the germline ends. There are 13 residues in the CDR3. CDR1 is SGHSN and CDR2 is HYEKVE in the germline V gene. The covered CDR3 bases are TGTGCCAGCTCTCTCGCAGTCAACGAAAGATTATTT. Protein: CASSLAVNERLF. The CDR3 reads in full as CASSLAVNERLFF.

This clone was found once. Mouse gene names apply. The read halts 1 residue ahead of the CDR3 end, with the missing end drawn from the germline J gene. J is TRBJ1-2 and V is TRBV26; D remains ambiguous. Deletions cut 4 bases from V and 0 bases from J, with 6 bases between. The germline gives CDR1 KGHPV, CDR2 FQNQEV (reference sequence). CDR3 length: 13 residues. The CDR3 region is CASSHSANSDYTF. Incomplete CDR3 DNA: TGTGCCAGCAGTCACAGTGCAAACTCCGACTACACC.

This clone has more than one count but fewer than ten. Gene names refer to mouse genes. The read finishes 1 residue shy of the CDR3 end, and the germline J gene is used to complete it. The V and J genes are TRBV16 and TRBJ2-7; D is unclear. V lost 0 bases and J lost 6, with 3 bases in between. The germline gives CDR1 SGHSA, CDR2 FRNQAP. The CDR3 consists of 11 residues. CDR3 sequence: CASSLDLEQYF. Incomplete CDR3 DNA: TGTGCAAGCAGCTTAGATCTTGAACAGTAC.

Of note for this clone: The genes and germline here are from mouse. The read comes to an end 1 residue before the CDR3 does, leaving the germline J gene to fill in the end. This chain joins TRBV3 and TRBJ2-2; unclear D gene. Germline-derived CDR1 and CDR2 are SNHLY and FYNGKV (reference sequence). V lost 3 bases and J lost 4, with 9 bases in between. This CDR3 is 14 amino acids long. The CDR3 reads CASSFRGTTGQLYF. CDR3 DNA, as far as it was read: TGTGCCAGCAGCTTTCGGGGAACCACCGGGCAGCTCTAC.

Regarding this clone: Gene names and germline match the mouse. The read ends 1 residue shy of where the CDR3 ends; the end is completed using the germline J gene. The rearrangement joins TRBV3 to TRBJ2-4; TRBD1 agrees at 8 bases. Trimming took 5 bases from V and 4 from J; bases not matched to a gene: 2. Germline V gene data show CDR1 as SNHLY and CDR2 as FYNGKV (reference sequence). The CDR3 runs to 13 residues. The chain's CDR3 is CASSPDRENTLYF. Incomplete CDR3 DNA: TGTGCCAGCAGCCCGGACAGGGAAAACACCTTGTAC.

This clone was seen a few times. The genes are named according to mouse. The read finishes 1 residue shy of the CDR3 end, and the germline J gene is used to complete it. This chain connects TRBV3 to TRBJ2-2, with TRBD2 matching over 8 bases. Germline V gives CDR1 SNHLY, CDR2 FYNGKV (reference sequence). The CDR3 extends over 15 amino acids. After removal of 4 bases from V and 0 bases from J, the junction contained 1 base not matched to a gene. The CDR3 region is CASSYWGSNTGQLYF. CDR3 DNA, as far as it was read: TGTGCCAGCAGCTACTGGGGGTCAAACACCGGGCAGCTCTAC.

As to this clone: Each gene name is a mouse one. Read coverage stops 1 residue before the CDR3 terminus; the germline J gene supplies the remainder. Other nucleotide sequences in the sample specify the same CDR3. The chain uses TRBV26 and TRBJ1-1; TRBD1 is a possible D gene (6 bases). This CDR3 is built from 12 residues. The V end was cut by 3 bases, the J end by 8 bases, with 10 bases between. CDR1 is KGHPV and CDR2 is FQNQEV in the germline V gene (reference sequence). The CDR3 reads CASSLRGGEVFF. The covered CDR3 bases are TGTGCCAGCAGTCTCCGGGGGGGCGAAGTCTTC.

Notes on this clone: Mouse germline and gene names are used. The CDR3 end is not reached by the read, which stops 1 residue before it; the germline J gene fills it in. The chain links TRBV3 to TRBJ2-5, with 7 bases fitting TRBD2. J lost 3 bases, V lost 5 bases, and 5 bases had no gene match. The CDR3 consists of 14 residues. Germline V lookup: CDR1 SNHLY, CDR2 FYNGKV (reference sequence). The covered CDR3 bases are TGTGCCAGCAGCCCTCCGGGACTGCAAGACACCCAGTAC. Encoded protein: CASSPPGLQDTQY. The whole CDR3 sequence is CASSPPGLQDTQYF.

As concerns this clone: Gene names and germline match the mouse. The CDR3 goes on 1 residue after the read ends, and that part is filled in from the germline J gene. The rearrangement joins TRBV26 to TRBJ1-1; a weak D match, TRBD1 (5 bases). The CDR3 has 14 amino acids. V lost 3 bases and J lost 4, with 12 bases in between. Germline values: CDR1 KGHPV, CDR2 FQNQEV (reference sequence). CDR3 in amino acids: CASSLKGRGTEVFF. CDR3 DNA, as far as it was read: TGTGCCAGCAGTCTAAAGGGGAGAGGCACAGAAGTCTTC.

In regard to this clone: Gene names and germline refer to mouse. The read terminates 1 residue before the CDR3 end, so the remaining end is supplied by the germline J gene. This chain uses TRBV23 with TRBJ2-7; the table calls TRBD1, which could not be checked here. CDR3 length: 12 amino acids. The germline gives CDR1 KGHTA, CDR2 FQNQQP. The CDR3 loop reads CSSSRHDYEQYF. The CDR3 bases that were read are TGCTCCAGCAGCCGACACGACTATGAACAGTAC.

On this clone itself: Mouse names are used for the genes. With the read ending 1 residue before the CDR3 end, the germline J gene is used to fill in that end. The rearrangement links TRBV31 to TRBJ1-1; D perhaps matches TRBD1 (5 bases). This CDR3 spans 13 amino acids. With 2 bases removed from V and 4 bases from J, the gap between germline ends came to 11 bases. Germline V gives CDR1 GKSSPN, CDR2 SITVG. Incomplete CDR3 DNA: TGTGCCTGGAGTGTCAGGGTGGGCACAGAAGTCTTC. It encodes CAWSVRVGTEVF. The CDR3 in full is CAWSVRVGTEVFF. The full variable domain, completed using reference TRBV31 and TRBJ1-1, is AQTIHQWPVAEIKAVGSPLSLGCTIKGKSSPNLYWYWQATGGTLQQLFYSITVGQVESVVQLNLSASRPKDDQFILSTEKLLLSHSGFYLCAWSVRVGTEVFFGKGTRLTVV.

As concerns this clone: Germline and genes here are mouse. The read ends 1 residue early relative to the CDR3; the germline J gene fills the gap. This chain connects TRBV16 to TRBJ2-5, with D possibly TRBD2 on 6 matching bases. This CDR3 is 13 amino acids long. Trimming took off 0 bases at V and 8 bases at J, with 9 bases between the two ends. The germline gives CDR1 SGHSA, CDR2 FRNQAP. The part of the CDR3 DNA that was read is TGTGCAAGCAGCTTAGAGCCCTGGGGCACCCAGTAC. Translation: CASSLEPWGTQY. The full CDR3 reads CASSLEPWGTQYF. Full variable domain (remainder filled in from reference TRBV16 and TRBJ2-5): NAGVIQTPRHKVTGKGQEATLWCEPISGHSAVFWYRQTIVQGLEFLTYFRNQAPIDDSGMPKERFSAQMPNQSHSTLKIQSTQPQDSAVYLCASSLEPWGTQYFGPGTRLLVL.

Details on this clone: Gene names denote mouse genes. The read falls 1 residue short of the CDR3 end, and the missing part is taken from the germline J gene. The V and J genes are TRBV26 and TRBJ1-4; D unresolved. This CDR3 contains 14 residues. Germline V gives CDR1 KGHPV, CDR2 FQNQEV (reference sequence). V was clipped by 3 bases and J by 0 bases, with 5 bases between them. The sequenced part of the CDR3 DNA is TGTGCCAGCAGTCTAATATTTTCCAACGAAAGATTATTT. It codes for CASSLIFSNERLF. The whole CDR3 is CASSLIFSNERLFF.

Note on this clone: The genes are named according to mouse. With the read ending 1 residue before the CDR3 end, the germline J gene is used to fill in that end. The rearrangement joins TRBV12-1 to TRBJ1-2, with 11 positions matching TRBD1. In germline, CDR1 is SGHSN, CDR2 HYEKVE. CDR3 size: 14 residues. V lost 2 bases, J lost 4 bases, and 2 bases stayed unmatched. The sequenced part of the CDR3 DNA is TGTGCCAGCTCTCGGACAGGGGGCGGCTCCGACTACACC. Its translation is CASSRTGGGSDYT. The whole CDR3 sequence reads CASSRTGGGSDYTF.

On this clone itself: Gene names and germline refer to mouse. The read terminates 1 residue before the CDR3 end, so the remaining end is supplied by the germline J gene. The V gene is TRBV15, the J gene TRBJ2-5; D is ambiguous. Per germline, CDR1 SGHND and CDR2 FRSKSL. The CDR3 sequence is 12 residues long. V lost 0 bases, J lost 6 bases, and 4 bases lay in between. CDR3: CASSLAGDTQYF. CDR3 DNA, as far as it was read: TGTGCCAGCAGTTTAGCGGGTGACACCCAGTAC.

A note on this clone: Mouse germline and gene names are used. The read halts 1 residue ahead of the CDR3 end, with the missing end drawn from the germline J gene. The rearrangement uses TRBV3 and TRBJ2-3; 7 nucleotides match TRBD2. CDR1 is SNHLY, CDR2 FYNGKV, per germline (reference sequence). This CDR3 has 15 residues. The V and J ends lost 1 base and 0 bases, in that order; junction bases with no gene match: 1. The CDR3 bases that were read are TGTGCCAGCAGCTTAGGGGGGGGTAGTGCAGAAACGCTGTAT. Translation: CASSLGGGSAETLY. The full CDR3 protein is CASSLGGGSAETLYF.

In the case of this clone: All gene names here are mouse names. The CDR3 goes on 1 residue after the read ends, and that part is filled in from the germline J gene. V and J are TRBV26 and TRBJ2-2; 8 bases map to TRBD1. CDR3 size: 16 residues. Germline V gene lookup returns CDR1 KGHPV and CDR2 FQNQEV (reference sequence). The V and J ends lost 4 bases and 1 base, in that order; junction bases with no gene match: 5. The CDR3 bases that were read are TGTGCCAGCAGTCACAGGACAGGGATAAACACCGGGCAGCTCTAC. Amino acids: CASSHRTGINTGQLY. From start to end, the CDR3 is CASSHRTGINTGQLYF.

Remarks on this clone: Genes and germline come from the mouse. The CDR3 end lies 1 residue beyond the end of the read and is filled in from the germline J gene. V usage is TRBV3 and J usage is TRBJ2-1, with TRBD1 matching 8 bases. The CDR3 covers 14 residues. Trimming at V came to 6 bases and at J to 4 bases, leaving 5 bases not matched to a gene. The germline CDR1 and CDR2 sequences are SNHLY and FYNGKV (reference sequence). CDR3 protein: CASSRTGKYAEQFF. The covered CDR3 bases are TGTGCCAGCAGTCGGACAGGGAAGTATGCTGAGCAGTTC.